This T cell receptor beta chain was recovered during a study of cytomegalovirus exposure and HLA in healthy donors. It was with 60 Vbeta and 13 Jbeta primers that the PCR ran. Using immunoSEQ multiplex PCR, the repertoire was profiled, and TCRdb retains in-frame clones only, with some absent. The data contain under 150,000 clones, more than 80% of them singletons. This CDR3 is 10 amino acids long. The V segment lost 5 bases and the J segment 7 bases; nucleotides outside the gene matches: 1. CDR1 and CDR2 (germline): GTSNPN, SVGIG (reference sequence). This clonotype originated in a woman aged 40 to 50 in good health and CMV-seropositive. Sample: PBMCs. This chain joins TRBV30 and TRBJ1-2, with 7 positions matching TRBD1. CDR3 region: CAWGDSGYTF. For the CDR3, the DNA is TGTGCCTGGGGGGACAGTGGCTACACCTTC.